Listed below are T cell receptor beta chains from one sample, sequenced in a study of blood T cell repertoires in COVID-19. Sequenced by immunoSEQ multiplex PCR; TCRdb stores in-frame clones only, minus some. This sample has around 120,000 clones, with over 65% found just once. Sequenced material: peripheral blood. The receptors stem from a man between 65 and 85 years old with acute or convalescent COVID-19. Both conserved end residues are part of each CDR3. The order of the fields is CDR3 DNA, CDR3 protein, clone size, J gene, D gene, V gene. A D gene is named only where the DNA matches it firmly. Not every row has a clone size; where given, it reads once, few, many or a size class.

CDR3nt: TGTGCCAGCAGTTACGGGGACAGGGGGGGCGAGCAGTACTTC; CDR3aa: CASSYGDRGGEQYF; abundance: .; j_gene: TRBJ2-7; d_gene: TRBD1; v_gene: TRBV6-6
CDR3nt: TGCAGCGTCGTGACTAGCGGGTACAATGAGCAGTTCTTC; CDR3aa: CSVVTSGYNEQFF; abundance: .; j_gene: TRBJ2-1; d_gene: TRBD2; v_gene: TRBV29-1
CDR3nt: TGTGCCAGCAGCTCCTGGACAACCTCCTCGGGCATGAACACTGAAGCTTTCTTT; CDR3aa: CASSSWTTSSGMNTEAFF; abundance: .; j_gene: TRBJ1-1; d_gene: .; v_gene: TRBV7-9
CDR3nt: TGTGCCTGGAGAAGGGGCGGGAGGTCAACTGAAGCTTTCTTT; CDR3aa: CAWRRGGRSTEAFF; abundance: few; j_gene: TRBJ1-1; d_gene: .; v_gene: TRBV30
CDR3nt: TGTGCCAGCAGCGTAGAAGGGGTAAGCGTGGCAGATACGCAGTATTTT; CDR3aa: CASSVEGVSVADTQYF; abundance: .; j_gene: TRBJ2-3; d_gene: .; v_gene: TRBV9
CDR3nt: TGTGCCTGGAGTGCGAACTTGCAGGGGGGCAATCAGCCCCAGCATTTT; CDR3aa: CAWSANLQGGNQPQHF; abundance: .; j_gene: TRBJ1-5; d_gene: TRBD1; v_gene: TRBV30
CDR3nt: TGTGCCAGCAGCTTGGCTGAACTAGCGGGAGCGGATACGCAGTATTTT; CDR3aa: CASSLAELAGADTQYF; abundance: .; j_gene: TRBJ2-3; d_gene: TRBD2; v_gene: TRBV5-4
CDR3nt: TGTGCCAGCAGCTCCTCAATTCCGGACAGGGGGCGGTACGAGCAGTACTTC; CDR3aa: CASSSSIPDRGRYEQYF; abundance: .; j_gene: TRBJ2-7; d_gene: TRBD1; v_gene: TRBV3-1/TRBV3-2
CDR3nt: TGTGCCAGCAGCAAAAAAGGACAGCCGCTGAATTCACCCCTCCACTTT; CDR3aa: CASSKKGQPLNSPLHF; abundance: few; j_gene: TRBJ1-6; d_gene: .; v_gene: TRBV21-1
CDR3nt: TGTGCCACTCTTGGGCCGTTTAGCAATCAGCCCCAGCATTTT; CDR3aa: CATLGPFSNQPQHF; abundance: .; j_gene: TRBJ1-5; d_gene: .; v_gene: TRBV19
CDR3nt: TGTGCCAGCAGCTTAGAAGCACAGGGGGCGGCTGGAAACACCATATATTTT; CDR3aa: CASSLEAQGAAGNTIYF; abundance: .; j_gene: TRBJ1-3; d_gene: TRBD1; v_gene: TRBV7-6
CDR3nt: TGTGCCAGCAGTGAGGACCCCGGGACAGATAGCACAGATACGCAGTATTTT; CDR3aa: CASSEDPGTDSTDTQYF; abundance: once; j_gene: TRBJ2-3; d_gene: TRBD1; v_gene: TRBV2
CDR3nt: TGTGCCAGCGAGGACTTGTCTGGAAACACCATATATTTT; CDR3aa: CASEDLSGNTIYF; abundance: .; j_gene: TRBJ1-3; d_gene: .; v_gene: TRBV25-1
CDR3nt: TGCGCCAGCAGCTTGCCGGCTGGAAACACCATATATTTT; CDR3aa: CASSLPAGNTIYF; abundance: few; j_gene: TRBJ1-3; d_gene: .; v_gene: TRBV5-1
CDR3nt: TGTGCCAGCACAAGGGGGTCCTATAATTCACCCCTCCACTTT; CDR3aa: CASTRGSYNSPLHF; abundance: .; j_gene: TRBJ1-6; d_gene: .; v_gene: TRBV27
CDR3nt: TGTGCCAGCAGCCAATCCATCGGGACAGTGACCTACGAGCAGTACTTC; CDR3aa: CASSQSIGTVTYEQYF; abundance: .; j_gene: TRBJ2-7; d_gene: TRBD1; v_gene: TRBV4-2
CDR3nt: TGTGCCAGCACACAAGGGGGGGTCACAGATACGCAGTATTTT; CDR3aa: CASTQGGVTDTQYF; abundance: .; j_gene: TRBJ2-3; d_gene: .; v_gene: TRBV9
CDR3nt: TGTGCCAGCTCACCTAGCAGCGATGAGCAGTTCTTC; CDR3aa: CASSPSSDEQFF; abundance: .; j_gene: TRBJ2-1; d_gene: .; v_gene: TRBV18
CDR3nt: TGTGCCACCAAGCCCCGGGGAGGCGCCAAAAACATTCAGTACTTC; CDR3aa: CATKPRGGAKNIQYF; abundance: .; j_gene: TRBJ2-4; d_gene: .; v_gene: TRBV7-2
CDR3nt: TGTGCCAGCAGCCCTCCTGGGGGGGGGACTGGAAACACCATATATTTT; CDR3aa: CASSPPGGGTGNTIYF; abundance: many; j_gene: TRBJ1-3; d_gene: .; v_gene: TRBV7-2
CDR3nt: TGTGCCAGCTCGCAACTCGGGACAGATGGGAATTCACCCCTCCACTTT; CDR3aa: CASSQLGTDGNSPLHF; abundance: .; j_gene: TRBJ1-6; d_gene: TRBD1; v_gene: TRBV18
CDR3nt: TGCGCCAGCAGCCCCGGGGTCGGCCAACGAGGGCACGAGCAGTACTTC; CDR3aa: CASSPGVGQRGHEQYF; abundance: .; j_gene: TRBJ2-7; d_gene: .; v_gene: TRBV5-1
CDR3nt: TGTGCCAGCAGTTTAGGGGGGAACATTCAGTACTTC; CDR3aa: CASSLGGNIQYF; abundance: .; j_gene: TRBJ2-4; d_gene: .; v_gene: TRBV28
CDR3nt: TGTGCCAGCTCAGCTGTTGGGGCCACTGAGGTCTACGAGCAGTACTTC; CDR3aa: CASSAVGATEVYEQYF; abundance: .; j_gene: TRBJ2-7; d_gene: .; v_gene: TRBV18
CDR3nt: TGTGCCAGCACCGACCTAACCAGAGGATACAATGAGCAGTTCTTC; CDR3aa: CASTDLTRGYNEQFF; abundance: once; j_gene: TRBJ2-1; d_gene: .; v_gene: TRBV2
CDR3nt: TGTGCCAGCAGTTCACAGGGGAATGAGCAGTTCTTC; CDR3aa: CASSSQGNEQFF; abundance: once; j_gene: TRBJ2-1; d_gene: TRBD1; v_gene: TRBV12-3/TRBV12-4
CDR3nt: TGTGCCAGCAGTTCCTCGGACAGATCGCGCTACACCTTC; CDR3aa: CASSSSDRSRYTF; abundance: .; j_gene: TRBJ1-2; d_gene: .; v_gene: TRBV12-3/TRBV12-4
CDR3nt: TGTGCCAGCTCACCGACGACAGCGAGCGTACAGTTCTTC; CDR3aa: CASSPTTASVQFF; abundance: .; j_gene: TRBJ2-1; d_gene: .; v_gene: TRBV18
CDR3nt: TGTGCCAGCAGCTTAGAAGGCGGGGAGGCCTACAATGAGCAGTTCTTC; CDR3aa: CASSLEGGEAYNEQFF; abundance: .; j_gene: TRBJ2-1; d_gene: .; v_gene: TRBV7-8
CDR3nt: TGCAGCATCCTCTCCGGACAGGGGGCTCGGGAGCAGTACTTC; CDR3aa: CSILSGQGAREQYF; abundance: few; j_gene: TRBJ2-7; d_gene: TRBD1; v_gene: TRBV29-1
CDR3nt: TGTGCCAGCAGTTACGCCGGGACAGCCTATGGCTACACCTTC; CDR3aa: CASSYAGTAYGYTF; abundance: .; j_gene: TRBJ1-2; d_gene: TRBD1; v_gene: TRBV6-5
CDR3nt: TGTGCCAGCAGCGTAGAATCAGGGGAATTCTCCTACGAGCAGTACTTC; CDR3aa: CASSVESGEFSYEQYF; abundance: .; j_gene: TRBJ2-7; d_gene: .; v_gene: TRBV9
CDR3nt: TGTGCCAGTTACTCTTTAAGCGGACAGGGGTATGAAAAACTGTTTTTT; CDR3aa: CASYSLSGQGYEKLFF; abundance: .; j_gene: TRBJ1-4; d_gene: TRBD1; v_gene: TRBV28
CDR3nt: TGTGCCAGCAGCGATAACAGGGGGAGCTCCTACAATGAGCAGTTCTTC; CDR3aa: CASSDNRGSSYNEQFF; abundance: .; j_gene: TRBJ2-1; d_gene: TRBD1; v_gene: TRBV11-1
CDR3nt: TGTGCCAGTAGTATACTGAACACCGGGGAGCTGTTTTTT; CDR3aa: CASSILNTGELFF; abundance: .; j_gene: TRBJ2-2; d_gene: .; v_gene: TRBV19
CDR3nt: TGTGCCAGCTCACCATATAGCGGGTCGAGCTCCTACAATGAGCAGTTCTTC; CDR3aa: CASSPYSGSSSYNEQFF; abundance: .; j_gene: TRBJ2-1; d_gene: TRBD2; v_gene: TRBV18
CDR3nt: TGTGCCAGCAGCCAACGGACTAGTTTTGAGCAGTTCTTC; CDR3aa: CASSQRTSFEQFF; abundance: .; j_gene: TRBJ2-1; d_gene: TRBD2; v_gene: TRBV3-1/TRBV3-2
CDR3nt: TGTGCCAGCAGCTTAATGGGACTGACAACTAATGAAAAACTGTTTTTT; CDR3aa: CASSLMGLTTNEKLFF; abundance: .; j_gene: TRBJ1-4; d_gene: .; v_gene: TRBV7-9
CDR3nt: TGCGCCAGCAGCTTTGGGGCTGACAGCTCCTACAATGAGCAGTTCTTC; CDR3aa: CASSFGADSSYNEQFF; abundance: .; j_gene: TRBJ2-1; d_gene: .; v_gene: TRBV5-1
CDR3nt: TGTGCCAGCAGCCTTCAGGGGGAAGCTTTCTTT; CDR3aa: CASSLQGEAFF; abundance: many; j_gene: TRBJ1-1; d_gene: .; v_gene: TRBV5-4
CDR3nt: TGCGCCAGCAGCCAAGTTAGCTGGAACACTGAAGCTTTCTTT; CDR3aa: CASSQVSWNTEAFF; abundance: .; j_gene: TRBJ1-1; d_gene: .; v_gene: TRBV4-1
CDR3nt: TGTGCCAGCAGCTTGGGGACTAGCGGATACAATGAGCAGTTCTTC; CDR3aa: CASSLGTSGYNEQFF; abundance: .; j_gene: TRBJ2-1; d_gene: TRBD2; v_gene: TRBV5-8
CDR3nt: TGCGCCAGCAGCTACAGGGCCAGCACAGATACGCAGTATTTT; CDR3aa: CASSYRASTDTQYF; abundance: few; j_gene: TRBJ2-3; d_gene: .; v_gene: TRBV5-1
CDR3nt: TGTGCCAGCAGCCTGACAGGGGCCAGCAACTATGGCTACACCTTC; CDR3aa: CASSLTGASNYGYTF; abundance: .; j_gene: TRBJ1-2; d_gene: TRBD1; v_gene: TRBV7-9
CDR3nt: TGCAGTGCCACAGGCCCCGGGGAGCTGTTTTTT; CDR3aa: CSATGPGELFF; abundance: .; j_gene: TRBJ2-2; d_gene: .; v_gene: TRBV20-1
CDR3nt: TGTGCCAGCAGCTTTTCAGGGCCGCAATACGAGCAGTACTTC; CDR3aa: CASSFSGPQYEQYF; abundance: once; j_gene: TRBJ2-7; d_gene: .; v_gene: TRBV5-4
CDR3nt: TGTGCCATCAGCTCTAGCGGGGGGGCCGCGATAAATGAGCAGTTCTTC; CDR3aa: CAISSSGGAAINEQFF; abundance: .; j_gene: TRBJ2-1; d_gene: TRBD2; v_gene: TRBV10-3
CDR3nt: TGCGCCAGCAGCCAAGCCGGCAGGGTGAACACTGAAGCTTTCTTT; CDR3aa: CASSQAGRVNTEAFF; abundance: .; j_gene: TRBJ1-1; d_gene: .; v_gene: TRBV4-3
CDR3nt: TGTGCTAGTGGTTGGGGGAGACAGGGGGCTCTAGATACGCAGTATTTT; CDR3aa: CASGWGRQGALDTQYF; abundance: .; j_gene: TRBJ2-3; d_gene: TRBD1; v_gene: TRBV12-5
CDR3nt: TGTGCCAGCAGCTTACCCTCCCCCGCAGGGAAATATGGCTACACCTTC; CDR3aa: CASSLPSPAGKYGYTF; abundance: .; j_gene: TRBJ1-2; d_gene: .; v_gene: TRBV5-5
CDR3nt: TGTGCCAGAAGCCCGCCCCGGGACAGGTGGACAGATACGCAGTATTTT; CDR3aa: CARSPPRDRWTDTQYF; abundance: .; j_gene: TRBJ2-3; d_gene: TRBD1; v_gene: TRBV5-3
CDR3nt: TGTGCCAGCTCACCACGCCTGGACAGTCAAAGGGCCTACAATGAGCAGTTCTTC; CDR3aa: CASSPRLDSQRAYNEQFF; abundance: .; j_gene: TRBJ2-1; d_gene: .; v_gene: TRBV18
CDR3nt: TGCGCCAGCAGCTCGACGAGCAGGGTAGTGGACCTGGGCCCTAGCACAGATACGCAGTATTTT; CDR3aa: CASSSTSRVVDLGPSTDTQYF; abundance: .; j_gene: TRBJ2-3; d_gene: .; v_gene: TRBV5-1
CDR3nt: TGTGCCAGCTCCCCGTGGGCGGGGGGGCAAACCGGGGAGCTGTTTTTT; CDR3aa: CASSPWAGGQTGELFF; abundance: .; j_gene: TRBJ2-2; d_gene: TRBD2; v_gene: TRBV9
CDR3nt: TGTGCCAGCAGCCCGGGACAGGGGGAAGGCCCCGGGGAGCTGTTTTTT; CDR3aa: CASSPGQGEGPGELFF; abundance: few; j_gene: TRBJ2-2; d_gene: TRBD1; v_gene: TRBV2
CDR3nt: TGTGCCACCAGTGATTCGACAGTTTGGGTTTCCGAGCAGTACTTC; CDR3aa: CATSDSTVWVSEQYF; abundance: .; j_gene: TRBJ2-7; d_gene: .; v_gene: TRBV24-1
CDR3nt: TGTGCCTGGAGTGCCACCTACCGAACCTACGAGCAGTACTTC; CDR3aa: CAWSATYRTYEQYF; abundance: .; j_gene: TRBJ2-7; d_gene: .; v_gene: TRBV30